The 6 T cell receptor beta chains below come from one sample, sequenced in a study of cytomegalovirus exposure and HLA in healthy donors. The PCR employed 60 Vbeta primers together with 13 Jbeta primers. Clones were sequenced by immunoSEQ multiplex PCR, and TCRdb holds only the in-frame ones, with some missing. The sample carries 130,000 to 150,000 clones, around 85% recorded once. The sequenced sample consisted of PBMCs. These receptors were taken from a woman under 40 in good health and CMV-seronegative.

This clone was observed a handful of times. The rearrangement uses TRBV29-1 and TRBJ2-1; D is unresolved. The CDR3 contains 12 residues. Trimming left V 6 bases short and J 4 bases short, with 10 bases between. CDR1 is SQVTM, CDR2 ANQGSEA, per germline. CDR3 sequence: CSVWRQYNEQFF. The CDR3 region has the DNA TGCAGCGTCTGGCGGCAGTACAATGAGCAGTTCTTC.

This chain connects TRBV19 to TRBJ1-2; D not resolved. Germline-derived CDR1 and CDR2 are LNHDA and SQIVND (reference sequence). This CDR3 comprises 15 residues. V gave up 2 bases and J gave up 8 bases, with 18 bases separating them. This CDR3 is CASSISGGLGGGYTF. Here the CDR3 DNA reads TGTGCCAGTAGTATATCGGGCGGCCTGGGAGGCGGCTACACCTTC. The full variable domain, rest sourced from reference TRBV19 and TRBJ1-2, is DGGITQSPKYLFRKEGQNVTLSCEQNLNHDAMYWYRQDPGQGLRLIYYSQIVNDFQKGDIAEGYSVSREKKESFPLTVTSAQKNPTAFYLCASSISGGLGGGYTFGSGTRLTVV.

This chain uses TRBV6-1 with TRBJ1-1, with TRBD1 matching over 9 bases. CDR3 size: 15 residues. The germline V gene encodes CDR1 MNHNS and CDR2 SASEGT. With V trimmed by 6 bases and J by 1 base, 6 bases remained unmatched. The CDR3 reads CASRDRGRGNTEAFF. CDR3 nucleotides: TGTGCCAGCAGGGACAGGGGACGGGGGAACACTGAAGCTTTCTTT.

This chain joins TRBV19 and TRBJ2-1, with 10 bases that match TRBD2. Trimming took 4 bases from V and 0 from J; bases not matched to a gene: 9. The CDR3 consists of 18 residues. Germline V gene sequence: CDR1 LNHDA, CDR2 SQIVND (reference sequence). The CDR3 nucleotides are TGTGCCAGTAGTACCTCAATAGCGGGGGGCCGCTCCTACAATGAGCAGTTCTTC. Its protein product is CASSTSIAGGRSYNEQFF.

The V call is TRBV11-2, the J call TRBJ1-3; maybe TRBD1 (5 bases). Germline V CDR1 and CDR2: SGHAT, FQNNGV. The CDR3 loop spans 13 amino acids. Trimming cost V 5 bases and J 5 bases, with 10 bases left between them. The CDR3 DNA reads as TGTGCCAGCAGCGGCCAGGGCAGAAACACCATATATTTT. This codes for CASSGQGRNTIYF.

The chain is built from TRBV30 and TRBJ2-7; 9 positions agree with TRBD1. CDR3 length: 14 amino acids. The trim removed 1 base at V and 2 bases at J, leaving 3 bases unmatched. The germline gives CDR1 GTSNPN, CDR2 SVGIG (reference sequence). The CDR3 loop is CAWSGTGEPYEQYF. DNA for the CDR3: TGTGCCTGGAGTGGGACAGGGGAACCCTACGAGCAGTACTTC. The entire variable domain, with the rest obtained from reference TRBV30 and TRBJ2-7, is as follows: SQTIHQWPATLVQPVGSPLSLECTVEGTSNPNLYWYRQAAGRGLQLLFYSVGIGQISSEVPQNLSASRPQDRQFILSSKKLLLSDSGFYLCAWSGTGEPYEQYFGPGTRLTVT.